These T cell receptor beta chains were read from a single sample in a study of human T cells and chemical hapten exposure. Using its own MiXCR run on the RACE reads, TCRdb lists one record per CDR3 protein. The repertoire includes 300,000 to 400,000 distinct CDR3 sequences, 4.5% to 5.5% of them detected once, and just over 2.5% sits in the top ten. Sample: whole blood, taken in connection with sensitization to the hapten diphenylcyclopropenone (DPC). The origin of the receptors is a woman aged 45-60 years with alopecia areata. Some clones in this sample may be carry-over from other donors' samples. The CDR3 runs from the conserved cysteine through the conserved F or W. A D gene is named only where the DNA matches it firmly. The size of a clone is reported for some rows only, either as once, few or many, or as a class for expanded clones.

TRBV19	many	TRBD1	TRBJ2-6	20	CASSRRALQGAISGANVLTF	TGTGCCAGTAGTCGCCGTGCACTACAGGGGGCCATCTCTGGGGCCAACGTCCTGACTTTC
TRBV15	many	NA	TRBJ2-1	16	CATSRDPGATGNEQFF	TGTGCCACCAGCAGAGATCCCGGGGCCACCGGTAATGAGCAGTTCTTC
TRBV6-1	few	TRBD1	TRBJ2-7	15	CASSVSGQGFYEQYF	TGTGCCAGCAGTGTTTCAGGACAGGGTTTTTACGAGCAGTACTTC
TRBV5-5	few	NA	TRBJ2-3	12	CASTIGTDTQYF	TGTGCCAGCACCATAGGGACAGATACGCAGTATTTT
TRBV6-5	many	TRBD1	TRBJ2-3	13	CASGTGRTDTQYF	TGTGCCAGTGGGACAGGTCGCACAGATACGCAGTATTTT
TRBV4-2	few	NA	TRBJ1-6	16	CASSQVGGGGNSPLHF	TGTGCCAGCAGCCAAGTAGGGGGTGGGGGTAATTCACCCCTCCACTTT
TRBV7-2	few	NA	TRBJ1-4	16	CASSLERGGTNEKLFF	TGTGCCAGCAGCTTAGAAAGAGGTGGTACTAATGAAAAACTGTTTTTT
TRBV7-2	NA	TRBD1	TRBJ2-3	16	CARHQGQLTSTDTQYF	TGTGCTAGACACCAGGGACAGTTAACTAGCACAGATACGCAGTATTTT
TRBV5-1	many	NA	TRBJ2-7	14	CASSFKSPPYEQYF	TGCGCCAGCAGCTTTAAAAGCCCGCCTTACGAGCAGTACTTC
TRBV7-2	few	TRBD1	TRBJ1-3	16	CASSPQGGHSGNTIYF	TGTGCCAGCAGCCCCCAAGGGGGCCACTCTGGAAACACCATATATTTT
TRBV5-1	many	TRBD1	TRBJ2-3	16	CASRDRDPLSTDTQYF	TGCGCCAGCCGGGACAGGGACCCCCTTAGCACAGATACGCAGTATTTT
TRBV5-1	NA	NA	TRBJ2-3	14	CASRRDTTLDTQYF	TGCGCCAGCAGACGGGACACAACTTTAGATACGCAGTATTTT
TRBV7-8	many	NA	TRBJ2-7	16	CASSPRSFGQTYEQYF	TGTGCCAGCAGCCCGCGATCTTTCGGACAGACGTACGAGCAGTACTTC
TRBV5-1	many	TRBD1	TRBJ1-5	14	CASSLATGAQPQHF	TGCGCCAGCAGCTTGGCCACAGGGGCCCAGCCCCAGCATTTT
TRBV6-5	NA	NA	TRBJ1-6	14	CASKGETLGSPLHF	TGTGCCAGCAAAGGGGAGACACTGGGTTCACCCCTCCACTTT
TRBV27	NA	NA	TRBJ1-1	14	CASTAVGGTTEAFF	TGTGCCAGCACTGCGGTTGGGGGGACAACTGAAGCTTTCTTT
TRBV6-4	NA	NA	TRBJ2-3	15	CASSVSGTGRDTQYF	TGTGCCAGCAGTGTCTCCGGGACTGGTCGAGATACGCAGTATTTT
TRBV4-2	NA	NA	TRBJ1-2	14	CASSQGPSTNGYTF	TGTGCCAGCAGCCAAGGACCGAGTACCAATGGCTACACCTTC
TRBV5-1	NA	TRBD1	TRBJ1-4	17	CASSWDRDRDANEKLFF	TGCGCCAGCAGCTGGGACCGGGACAGGGATGCTAATGAAAAACTGTTTTTT
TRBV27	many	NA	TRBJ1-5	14	CASSLGLSNQPQHF	TGTGCCAGCAGTTTAGGTCTTAGCAATCAGCCCCAGCATTTT
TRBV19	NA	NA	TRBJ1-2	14	CASSLPGPVNGYTF	TGTGCCAGTAGTCTCCCCGGTCCGGTCAATGGCTACACCTTC
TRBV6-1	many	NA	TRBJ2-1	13	CASTETANNEQFF	TGTGCCAGTACCGAGACTGCTAACAATGAGCAGTTCTTC
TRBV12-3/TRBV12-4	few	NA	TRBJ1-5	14	CASSSTRVREPQHF	TGTGCCAGCAGTTCGACGAGGGTCAGGGAGCCCCAGCATTTT
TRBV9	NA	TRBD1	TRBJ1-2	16	CASSEVFGTVSYGYTF	TGTGCCAGCAGTGAAGTTTTCGGGACAGTGTCCTATGGCTACACCTTC
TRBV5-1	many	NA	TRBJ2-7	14	CASEGGGPAREQYF	TGCGCCAGCGAAGGGGGGGGTCCCGCCCGCGAGCAGTACTTC
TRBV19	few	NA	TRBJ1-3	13	CASSPDGGNTIYF	TGTGCCAGTAGCCCGGACGGGGGAAACACCATATATTTT
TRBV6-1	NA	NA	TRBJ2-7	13	CASRVTGNYEQYF	TGTGCCAGCAGGGTAACAGGGAATTACGAGCAGTACTTC
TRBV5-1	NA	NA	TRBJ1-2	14	CASSSTTGSYGYTF	TGCGCCAGCAGCTCTACTACCGGGTCTTATGGCTACACCTTC
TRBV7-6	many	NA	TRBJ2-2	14	CASSFVPNTGELFF	TGTGCCAGCAGCTTCGTTCCGAACACCGGGGAGCTGTTTTTT
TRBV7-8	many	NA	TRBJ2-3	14	CASSLAQSTDTQYF	TGTGCCAGCAGCTTAGCGCAAAGCACAGATACGCAGTATTTT
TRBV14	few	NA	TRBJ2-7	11	CASAGESEQYF	TGTGCCAGTGCCGGGGAAAGCGAGCAGTACTTC
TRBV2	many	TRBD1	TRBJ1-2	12	CAIITGANGYTF	TGTGCCATTATAACAGGGGCGAATGGCTACACCTTC
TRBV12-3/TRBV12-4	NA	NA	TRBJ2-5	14	CASSGRVRVQTQYF	TGTGCCAGCAGCGGGAGAGTCCGGGTGCAGACCCAGTACTTC
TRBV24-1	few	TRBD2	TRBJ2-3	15	CATSEGGSFTDTQYF	TGTGCCACCAGTGAGGGGGGGTCCTTCACAGATACGCAGTATTTT
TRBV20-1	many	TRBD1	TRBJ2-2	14	CSASTGGLTGELFF	TGCAGTGCTAGTACAGGGGGTCTCACCGGGGAGCTGTTTTTT
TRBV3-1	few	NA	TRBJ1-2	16	CASSQDRAMSRYGYTF	TGTGCCAGCAGCCAAGATCGGGCCATGTCACGCTATGGCTACACCTTC
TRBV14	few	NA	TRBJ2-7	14	CASSQDPSGSVQYF	TGTGCCAGCAGCCAAGATCCTTCAGGATCGGTGCAGTACTTC
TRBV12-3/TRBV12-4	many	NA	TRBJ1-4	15	CASSILQGQREKLFF	TGTGCCAGCAGTATACTCCAAGGGCAACGGGAAAAACTGTTTTTT
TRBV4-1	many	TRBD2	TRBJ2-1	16	CASSQPTGGAGNEQFF	TGCGCCAGCAGCCAACCCACCGGGGGGGCGGGGAATGAGCAGTTCTTC
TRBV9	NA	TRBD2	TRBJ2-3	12	CLTSGSTDTQYF	TGCTTGACTAGCGGGAGCACAGATACGCAGTATTTT
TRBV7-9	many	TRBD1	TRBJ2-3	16	CASSGGVGTVTDTQYF	TGTGCCAGCAGCGGCGGCGTCGGGACAGTCACAGATACGCAGTATTTT
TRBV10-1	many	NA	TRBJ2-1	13	CASSHTQGNEQFF	TGCGCCAGCAGTCACACCCAGGGGAATGAGCAGTTCTTC
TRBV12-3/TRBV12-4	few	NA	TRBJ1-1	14	CASSRGKMNTEAFF	TGTGCCAGCAGCCGGGGGAAGATGAACACTGAAGCTTTCTTT
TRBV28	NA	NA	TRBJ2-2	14	CASTHRANTGELFF	TGTGCCAGCACCCACAGGGCGAACACCGGGGAGCTGTTTTTT